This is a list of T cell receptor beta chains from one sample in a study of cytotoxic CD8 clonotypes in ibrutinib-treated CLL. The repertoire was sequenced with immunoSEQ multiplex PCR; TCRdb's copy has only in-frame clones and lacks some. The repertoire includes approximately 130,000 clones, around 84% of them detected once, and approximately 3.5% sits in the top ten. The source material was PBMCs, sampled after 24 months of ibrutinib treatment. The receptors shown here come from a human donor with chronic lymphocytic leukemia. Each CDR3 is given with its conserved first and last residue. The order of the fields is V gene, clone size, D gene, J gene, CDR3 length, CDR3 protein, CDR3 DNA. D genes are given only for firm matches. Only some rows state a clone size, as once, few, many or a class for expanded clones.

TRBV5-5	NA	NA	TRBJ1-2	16	CASSARGGGTGYGYTF	TGTGCCAGCAGCGCGCGGGGTGGGGGCACAGGCTATGGCTACACCTTC
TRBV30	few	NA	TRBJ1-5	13	CAWSEGSPGPQHF	TGTGCCTGGAGCGAAGGCAGCCCGGGGCCCCAGCATTTT
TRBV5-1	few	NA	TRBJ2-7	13	CASSAFGSYEQYF	TGCGCCAGCAGCGCATTTGGATCCTACGAGCAGTACTTC
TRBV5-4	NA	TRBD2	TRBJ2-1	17	CASSLEMGLAGFNEQFF	TGTGCCAGCAGCCTCGAGATGGGACTAGCGGGGTTCAATGAGCAGTTCTTC
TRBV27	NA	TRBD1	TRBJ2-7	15	CASSPPGQQSYEQYF	TGTGCCAGCAGTCCACCGGGACAGCAATCCTACGAGCAGTACTTC
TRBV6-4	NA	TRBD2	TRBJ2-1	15	CASSRGLAGTNEQFF	TGTGCCAGCAGTCGGGGACTAGCGGGCACCAATGAGCAGTTCTTC
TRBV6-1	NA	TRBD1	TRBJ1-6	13	CAISDRANSPLHF	TGTGCCATATCTGACAGGGCCAATTCACCCCTCCACTTT
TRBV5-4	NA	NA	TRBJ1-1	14	CASSFQGKNTEAFF	TGTGCCAGCAGCTTTCAGGGAAAGAACACTGAAGCTTTCTTT
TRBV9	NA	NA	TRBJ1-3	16	CASSPRGGSSGNTIYF	TGTGCCAGCAGCCCCCGGGGGGGGTCCTCTGGAAACACCATATATTTT
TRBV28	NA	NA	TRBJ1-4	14	CASSFGAYNEKLFF	TGTGCCAGCAGTTTCGGGGCATATAATGAAAAACTGTTTTTT
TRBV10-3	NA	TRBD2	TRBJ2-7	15	CAISESWGGSYEQYF	TGTGCCATCAGTGAGTCGTGGGGGGGATCCTACGAGCAGTACTTC
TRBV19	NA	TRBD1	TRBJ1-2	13	CASNFGQGGGYTF	TGTGCCAGTAATTTCGGACAGGGTGGCGGCTACACCTTC
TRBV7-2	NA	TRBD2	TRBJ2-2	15	CASSPAGGPTGELFF	TGTGCCAGCAGCCCAGCGGGGGGCCCCACCGGGGAGCTGTTTTTT
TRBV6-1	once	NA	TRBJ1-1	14	CASSEGQRDTEAFF	TGTGCCAGCAGTGAAGGACAGAGAGACACTGAAGCTTTCTTT
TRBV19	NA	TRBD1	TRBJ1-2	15	CASSNGQAKYYGYTF	TGTGCCAGTAGTAATGGACAGGCTAAGTACTATGGCTACACCTTC
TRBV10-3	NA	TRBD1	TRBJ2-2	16	CATKAYGTENTGELFF	TGTGCCACCAAGGCCTACGGGACAGAGAACACCGGGGAGCTGTTTTTT
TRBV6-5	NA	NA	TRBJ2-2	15	CASSYLGPNTGELFF	TGTGCCAGCAGTTACTTGGGACCAAACACCGGGGAGCTGTTTTTT